The T cell receptor (beta chain) under discussion was sequenced for a study of blood T cell repertoires in COVID-19. Looking at the study overall: PBMCs, B-cell-depleted T cells, or T cells were the source of the cDNA or gDNA that made up the material.

TCRdb keeps only in-frame clones here, not all; method: immunoSEQ multiplex PCR. Of around 240,000 clones in the sample, 70% to 90% were seen once. Recovered status in Cohort 3 required two negative PCRs, clearance, or symptom resolution. Per germline, CDR1 MNHEY and CDR2 SVGAGI. The CDR3 has 15 residues. V was pared by 4 bases and J by 5 bases, with 9 bases of the junction left unmatched. The chain is built from TRBV6-5 and TRBJ2-5; 8 nucleotides align to TRBD2. Sequences were obtained from PBMCs or T cells enriched from blood (not recorded which). This clonotype was sampled from a woman between 50 and 59 years old who had recovered from COVID-19. CDR3: CASSSGTSGWETQYF. The CDR3 DNA sequence: TGTGCCAGCAGTTCCGGGACTAGTGGTTGGGAGACCCAGTACTTC.